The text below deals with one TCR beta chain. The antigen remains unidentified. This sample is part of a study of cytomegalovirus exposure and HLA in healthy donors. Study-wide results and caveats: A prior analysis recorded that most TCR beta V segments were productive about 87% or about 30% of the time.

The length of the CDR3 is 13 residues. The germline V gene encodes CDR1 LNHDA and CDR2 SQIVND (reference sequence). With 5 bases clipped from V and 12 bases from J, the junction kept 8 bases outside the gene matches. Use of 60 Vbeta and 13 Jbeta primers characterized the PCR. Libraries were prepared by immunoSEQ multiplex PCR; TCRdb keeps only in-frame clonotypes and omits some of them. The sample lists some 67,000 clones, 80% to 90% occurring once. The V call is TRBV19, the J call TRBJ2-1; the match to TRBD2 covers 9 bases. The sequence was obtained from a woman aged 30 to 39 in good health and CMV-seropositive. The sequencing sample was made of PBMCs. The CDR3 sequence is CASSGSGRGVQFF. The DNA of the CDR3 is TGTGCCAGTAGTGGTAGCGGGAGAGGCGTGCAGTTCTTC.